The 22 T cell receptor beta chains below come from one sample, sequenced in a study of early T cells in non-severe SARS-CoV-2 infection. TCRdb reprocessed the 5' RACE reads with MiXCR, giving one entry per CDR3 protein. The table shows 75,000 or so distinct CDR3 sequences, with 14% occurring only once. The sequencing sample was made of whole blood. The receptors originated from an adult who was a healthcare worker with PCR-confirmed SARS-CoV-2 infection or an uninfected control (not recorded which).

This clonotype has a count of ten or more. This chain uses TRBV7-9 with TRBJ2-7; D ambiguous. This CDR3 is built from 13 residues. Germline CDR1 SEHNR, CDR2 FQNEAQ (reference sequence). V lost 1 base to trimming and J lost 2 bases, with 6 bases between them. The CDR3 region has the DNA TGTGCCAGCAGCTTAGGCGAACCCTACGAGCAGTACTTC. Protein sequence: CASSLGEPYEQYF.

This clonotype was found many times. The chain joins TRBV7-7 to TRBJ2-5, with D tentatively TRBD2 (6 bases). V shed 5 bases and J shed 4 bases, with 11 bases lying between them. Germline-derived CDR1 and CDR2 are SSHAT and FNYEAQ (reference sequence). This CDR3 is 13 amino acids long. CDR3 residues: CASSRGLRETQYF. CDR3 coding DNA: TGTGCCAGCAGCCGGGGACTCAGAGAGACCCAGTACTTC.

The V gene is TRBV18, the J gene TRBJ2-3; possibly TRBD1 or TRBD2 for D (5 bases each). The CDR3 totals 17 residues. CDR1 and CDR2 (germline): KGHSH, LQKENI. V dropped 2 bases and J dropped 2 bases, with 17 bases sitting between them. CDR3 DNA sequence: TGTGCCAGCTCACCATTGGGGGATCCCGTCCACACAGATACGCAGTATTTT. It codes for CASSPLGDPVHTDTQYF.

This clonotype occurred a few times. The V and J genes are TRBV12-3 or TRBV12-4 and TRBJ1-5; D is ambiguous. The CDR3 consists of 14 residues. V was clipped by 0 bases and J by 4 bases, with 7 bases between them. Here the CDR3 reads CASSLAGWNQPQHF. CDR3 DNA sequence: TGTGCCAGCAGTTTAGCAGGGTGGAATCAGCCCCAGCATTTT.

This clonotype has just a few counts. The CDR3 DNA reads TGTGCCAGCAGCCCCGGACTAGCTCGCGCCGGGGAGCTGTTTTTT. Amino acids: CASSPGLARAGELFF. The chain combines TRBV11-2 with TRBJ2-2; TRBD2 aligns across 8 bases. This CDR3 contains 15 residues. Germline loops: CDR1 SGHAT, CDR2 FQNNGV. The V and J ends lost 5 bases and 6 bases, in that order; junction bases with no gene match: 8.

V usage is TRBV5-1 and J usage is TRBJ2-7; D remains ambiguous. V was cut by 5 bases and J by 4 bases, with 22 bases left in between. From germline, CDR1 is SGHRS and CDR2 YFSETQ. The CDR3 totals 16 residues. The CDR3 DNA sequence: TGCGCCAGCAGACCTACTTCCACTCCCCGGGTTTACGAGCAGTACTTC. Translation gives CASRPTSTPRVYEQYF.

This clonotype was found many times. This sequence joins TRBV7-6 and TRBJ2-7, with 10 nucleotides matching TRBD1. This CDR3 is 17 amino acids long. With V trimmed by 2 bases and J by 5 bases, 12 bases remained unmatched. The germline gives CDR1 SGHVS, CDR2 FNYEAQ. The CDR3 bases are TGTGCCAGCAGCTTACCTGCTGAGACAGGGGGCGTCGACGAGCAGTACTTC. Translating it yields CASSLPAETGGVDEQYF.

The gene calls are TRBV6-1 and TRBJ2-2; 7 bases match TRBD2. Trimming at V came to 6 bases and at J to 5 bases, leaving 9 bases not matched to a gene. CDR1 MNHNS and CDR2 SASEGT come from the germline V gene. This CDR3 is built from 15 residues. The DNA for the CDR3 is TGTGCCAGCAGAGCTCTAGCGGCCTCGACCGGGGAGCTGTTTTTT. Protein product: CASRALAASTGELFF.

The chain uses TRBV20-1 and TRBJ2-5; TRBD2 agrees at 12 bases. From germline, CDR1 is DFQATT and CDR2 SNEGSKA (reference sequence). The J segment lost 5 bases and the V segment lost 6 bases, leaving 4 bases of the junction unmatched. This CDR3 has 13 amino acids. CDR3 sequence: CSALAGGPETQYF. The CDR3 nucleotides read TGCAGTGCCCTAGCGGGGGGGCCGGAGACCCAGTACTTC.

This clonotype was counted only a few times. This chain uses TRBV11-2 with TRBJ1-1; D perhaps matches TRBD1 (5 bases). The CDR3 loop spans 15 amino acids. Trimming removed 2 bases at V and 5 bases at J, with 15 bases between. The germline gives CDR1 SGHAT, CDR2 FQNNGV. CDR3 sequence (DNA): TGTGCCAGCAGCTTAATTGGGGCCGCGGAGACTGAAGCTTTCTTT. It is translated as CASSLIGAAETEAFF.

This clonotype was detected many times. One end of the junction is discordant with germline, which a read error may explain. V is TRBV5-1 and J is TRBJ1-1, with TRBD1 matching 8 bases. The CDR3 consists of 14 residues. Germline loops: CDR1 SGHRS, CDR2 YFSETQ. CDR3 protein: CASSLQGARTEAFF. The CDR3 nucleotides are TGTGCCAGCAGTCTCCAGGGGGCGAGGACTGAAGCTTTCTTT.

This clonotype was seen more than once but under ten times. The chain carries TRBV20-1 and TRBJ1-6, with TRBD1 identical over 8 bases. Germline V gene lookup returns CDR1 DFQATT and CDR2 SNEGSKA (reference sequence). The CDR3 runs to 13 residues. Germline trimming cut 5 bases from V and 9 bases from J; bases unmatched to any gene: 6. The CDR3 DNA sequence: TGCAGTGCTCAAGGACAGGGAATTTCACCCCTCCACTTT. Amino acids: CSAQGQGISPLHF.

V is TRBV3-1 and J is TRBJ1-2; D is possibly TRBD1 (5 bases). The germline V gene encodes CDR1 LGHDT and CDR2 YNNKEL (reference sequence). With 4 bases removed from V and 3 bases from J, the gap between germline ends came to 12 bases. This CDR3 is 14 amino acids long. CDR3 DNA sequence: TGTGCCAGCAGCCGCCTTGGACAAGACTATGGCTACACCTTC. This encodes CASSRLGQDYGYTF. The complete variable domain, with remaining parts taken from reference TRBV3-1 and TRBJ1-2, reads DTAVSQTPKYLVTQMGNDKSIKCEQNLGHDTMYWYKQDSKKFLKIMFSYNNKELIINETVPNRFSPKSPDKAHLNLHINSLELGDSAVYFCASSRLGQDYGYTFGSGTRLTVV.

The sample holds many counts of this clonotype. The chain is built from TRBV4-1 and TRBJ2-2; D is ambiguous. Germline CDR1 and CDR2: MGHRA and YSYEKL. The CDR3 loop spans 14 amino acids. Trimming shortened V by 2 bases and J by 2 bases, and 6 bases separated the two germline ends. In DNA form, the CDR3 reads TGCGCCAGCAGCCAAACGGTTAACACCGGGGAGCTGTTTTTT. Its translation: CASSQTVNTGELFF.

The chain couples TRBV19 to TRBJ1-2, with 7 bases lining up with TRBD1. V was clipped by 7 bases and J by 2 bases; unmatched bases: 10. This CDR3 spans 15 amino acids. Germline V gives CDR1 LNHDA, CDR2 SQIVND (reference sequence). CDR3: CASTAGQRPNYGYTF. In DNA, the CDR3 is TGTGCCAGTACCGCGGGACAGCGCCCAAACTATGGCTACACCTTC.

The chain couples TRBV18 to TRBJ1-1; D is unresolved. This CDR3 has 15 amino acids. Per germline, CDR1 KGHSH and CDR2 LQKENI. Trimming removed 2 bases at V and 2 bases at J, with 12 bases between. This chain's CDR3 is CASSPRRTLNTEAFF. CDR3 in DNA: TGTGCCAGCTCACCAAGGCGCACTTTAAACACTGAAGCTTTCTTT.

The rearrangement links TRBV20-1 to TRBJ2-7, with D perhaps matching TRBD1 (5 bases). CDR1 is DFQATT, CDR2 SNEGSKA, per germline (reference sequence). The CDR3 sequence is 11 residues long. V was trimmed by 4 bases and J by 6 bases, leaving 10 bases between them. The CDR3 region is CSAIRQGEQYF. The CDR3, as DNA: TGCAGTGCTATCAGGCAGGGCGAGCAGTACTTC.

The rearrangement joins TRBV27 to TRBJ2-7, with D perhaps assigned TRBD1 or TRBD2 (5 bases each). CDR1 MNHEY and CDR2 SMNVEV come from the germline V gene (reference sequence). CDR3 length equals 13 residues. Trimming shortened V by 5 bases and J by 4 bases, and 12 bases separated the two germline ends. The CDR3 DNA is TGTGCCAGCAGTCGAAGGGACGGTTACGAGCAGTACTTC. Translation: CASSRRDGYEQYF.

The genes are TRBV6-5 and TRBJ1-2; D remains ambiguous. Germline V CDR1 and CDR2: MNHEY, SVGAGI. Deletions cut 0 bases from V and 5 bases from J, with 13 bases between. This CDR3 is built from 15 residues. This CDR3 is CASSYSTDGLYGYTF. In DNA form, the CDR3 reads TGTGCCAGCAGTTACTCGACGGACGGACTATATGGCTACACCTTC.

This clonotype was seen only a few times. The rearrangement uses TRBV27 and TRBJ2-5, with D possibly being TRBD2 (5 bases). V lost 3 bases to trimming and J lost 4 bases, with 12 bases between them. There are 14 residues in the CDR3. The germline CDR1 and CDR2 sequences are MNHEY and SMNVEV (reference sequence). The CDR3 coding sequence is TGTGCCAGCAGTTTGATAGGGAGCCGAGAGACCCAGTACTTC. As protein: CASSLIGSRETQYF.

CDR3 bases: TGTGCCAGCAGCTCCTCAATCACCGGGGAGCTGTTTTTT. Protein sequence: CASSSSITGELFF. The chain has TRBV7-2 and TRBJ2-2; D call uncertain. CDR3 length equals 13 residues. Per germline, CDR1 SGHTA and CDR2 FQGNSA. Deletions cut 4 bases from V and 4 bases from J, with 7 bases between.

This clonotype was counted a few times. V gene TRBV6-1 combines with J gene TRBJ1-1, with TRBD1 matching over 7 bases. V lost 6 bases and J lost 3; bases outside the gene matches: 4. Per germline, CDR1 MNHNS and CDR2 SASEGT. The CDR3 is 13 amino acids. CDR3 in DNA: TGTGCCAGCAGCCACAGGGGCTACACTGAAGCTTTCTTT. Protein sequence: CASSHRGYTEAFF.